Following are 22 T cell receptor beta chains from one sample sequenced in a study of blood T cell repertoires in COVID-19. Method: immunoSEQ multiplex PCR; TCRdb's copy keeps in-frame clones and lacks some. Among about 140,000 clones listed, roughly 85% were seen once. The specimen sequenced was peripheral blood. The receptors derive from a man aged 50 to 59 with acute or convalescent COVID-19.

The chain links TRBV5-4 to TRBJ2-7; 7 nucleotides line up with TRBD2. Germline-derived CDR1 and CDR2 are SGHNT and YYREEE (reference sequence). The CDR3 length is 15 residues. The V gene end was trimmed by 3 bases and the J gene end by 2 bases; junction bases not matched to a gene: 8. The CDR3, as DNA: TGTGCCAGCAGCTCCCGCGAGGGAGGGGCCTACGAGCAGTACTTC. Translation: CASSSREGGAYEQYF.

The chain uses TRBV2 and TRBJ1-1, with D unclear. The V and J ends lost 8 bases and 0 bases respectively, with 7 bases between them. There are 12 residues in the CDR3. Per the germline V gene, CDR1 is SNHLY and CDR2 is FYNNEI. The CDR3 reads CASSNMNTEAFF. The CDR3 DNA sequence: TGTGCCAGCTCCAACATGAACACTGAAGCTTTCTTT. Full variable domain (outside the CDR3, taken from reference TRBV2 and TRBJ1-1): EPEVTQTPSHQVTQMGQEVILRCVPISNHLYFYWYRQILGQKVEFLVSFYNNEISEKSEIFDDQFSVERPDGSNFTLKIRSTKLEDSAMYFCASSNMNTEAFFGQGTRLTVV.

This rearrangement joins TRBV5-1 to TRBJ2-1; 7 positions match TRBD2. The CDR3 spans 14 residues. With 0 bases clipped from V and 8 bases from J, the junction kept 5 bases outside the gene matches. The germline V gene has CDR1 SGHRS and CDR2 YFSETQ. The CDR3: CASSLVGGPDEQFF. In nucleotides, the CDR3 is TGCGCCAGCAGCTTGGTGGGAGGGCCGGATGAGCAGTTCTTC.

The rearrangement uses TRBV5-1 and TRBJ2-7, with D possibly TRBD2 on 7 matching bases. V was clipped by 4 bases and J by 6 bases, with 23 bases between them. Germline V CDR1 and CDR2: SGHRS, YFSETQ. The CDR3 loop spans 16 amino acids. For the CDR3, the DNA is TGCGCCAGCAGCCAAGGGGGGGGCGCATCTTCAATCGAGCAGTACTTC. Translated: CASSQGGGASSIEQYF.

This clone was observed at least ten times. The chain carries TRBV7-9 and TRBJ1-1, with D possibly matching TRBD1 (5 bases). V gave up 2 bases and J gave up 10 bases, with 20 bases separating them. Germline V CDR1 and CDR2: SEHNR, FQNEAQ (reference sequence). This CDR3 comprises 15 residues. CDR3 protein: CASSLPTLGHMGAFF. DNA of the CDR3: TGTGCCAGCAGCTTACCCACTTTGGGGCATATGGGAGCTTTCTTT.

The V and J genes are TRBV7-2 and TRBJ2-7, with TRBD1 matching over 9 bases. This CDR3 contains 14 residues. In germline, CDR1 is SGHTA, CDR2 FQGNSA. V gave up 7 bases and J gave up 3 bases; unmatched junction bases: 7. The DNA of the CDR3 is TGTGCCAGCATTCAAGGACAGGGGCGCTACGAGCAGTACTTC. Translated, it gives CASIQGQGRYEQYF. Based on the CDR3 plus reference TRBV7-2 and TRBJ2-7, the full variable domain is GAGVSQSPSNKVTEKGKDVELRCDPISGHTALYWYRQSLGQGLEFLIYFQGNSAPDKSGLPSDRFSAERTGGSVSTLTIQRTQQEDSAVYLCASIQGQGRYEQYFGPGTRLTVT.

This clone has just a few counts. V usage is TRBV27 and J usage is TRBJ1-1; D not certain. The CDR3 has 14 residues. Trimming left V 3 bases short and J 1 base short, with 9 bases between. Germline-derived CDR1 and CDR2 are MNHEY and SMNVEV (reference sequence). The CDR3 region has the DNA TGTGCCAGCAGTTTTACAGCTCCGAACACTGAAGCTTTCTTT. This codes for CASSFTAPNTEAFF.

In its sample, this clone was seen a few times. The rearrangement links TRBV11-2 to TRBJ2-2; D call uncertain. Trimming left V 5 bases short and J 5 bases short, with 9 bases between. The CDR3 is made up of 13 amino acids. Germline V gene lookup returns CDR1 SGHAT and CDR2 FQNNGV. The CDR3 DNA reads as TGTGCCAGCAGCCTCATACAAACCGGGGAGCTGTTTTTT. It translates to CASSLIQTGELFF.

This clone was found a few times. This chain uses TRBV27 with TRBJ1-5, with D unclear. Germline V lookup: CDR1 MNHEY, CDR2 SMNVEV (reference sequence). The CDR3 extends over 16 amino acids. Between the trimmed V and J ends, which lost 3 bases and 2 bases, there was a span of 14 bases. The CDR3 region has the DNA TGTGCCAGCAGTTTGTCAGGAGGATGGGGCAATCAGCCCCAGCATTTT. Protein: CASSLSGGWGNQPQHF.

This CDR3 reads CATSRGQVLTGELFF. CDR3 DNA sequence: TGTGCCACCAGCAGGGGACAGGTCCTCACCGGGGAGCTGTTTTTT. The V call is TRBV15, the J call TRBJ2-2; 8 bases match TRBD1. The germline CDR1 and CDR2 sequences are LNHNV and YYDKDF (reference sequence). CDR3 length: 15 amino acids. V was pared by 3 bases and J by 4 bases, with 4 bases of the junction left unmatched.

The J gene is TRBJ1-2, the V gene TRBV5-5; maybe TRBD1 (5 bases). Germline CDR1 and CDR2: SGHKS and YYEKEE (reference sequence). The CDR3 totals 14 residues. V lost 4 bases, J lost 1 base, and 11 bases lay in between. The DNA of the CDR3 is TGTGCCAGCAGCCAAGGCAGGGTTAACTATGGCTACACCTTC. Its protein is CASSQGRVNYGYTF.

The chain employs TRBV5-3 and TRBJ2-4; 7 bases are a match to TRBD2. TRBV5-3 is an ORF, with its function uncertain. There are 16 residues in the CDR3. V was pared by 0 bases and J by 3 bases, with 6 bases of the junction left unmatched. This chain's CDR3 is CARSLVPGRVKNIQYF. The CDR3 DNA reads as TGTGCCAGAAGCTTGGTTCCAGGGAGGGTCAAAAACATTCAGTACTTC.

The V gene is TRBV7-2, the J gene TRBJ2-3, with 9 bases identical to TRBD2. Trimming at V came to 3 bases and at J to 4 bases, leaving 5 bases not matched to a gene. Germline assignment: CDR1 SGHTA and CDR2 FQGNSA. The CDR3 is 15 residues long. CDR3 protein: CASSFLAGTPDTQYF. The CDR3 nucleotides read TGTGCCAGCAGCTTTCTAGCGGGAACCCCAGATACGCAGTATTTT. Complete variable domain (other parts from reference TRBV7-2 and TRBJ2-3): GAGVSQSPSNKVTEKGKDVELRCDPISGHTALYWYRQSLGQGLEFLIYFQGNSAPDKSGLPSDRFSAERTGGSVSTLTIQRTQQEDSAVYLCASSFLAGTPDTQYFGPGTRLTVL.

The chain couples TRBV27 to TRBJ2-7, with D maybe TRBD1 (6 bases). The V gene lost 4 bases and the J gene lost 12 bases, with 22 bases spanning the gap. The CDR3 is 14 amino acids. Germline V gene lookup returns CDR1 MNHEY and CDR2 SMNVEV (reference sequence). The DNA of the CDR3 is TGTGCCAGCAGTTCAGGTGCAGGGGTTGCGGAATCGTACTTC. This sequence encodes CASSSGAGVAESYF.

This clone showed up just once. The J gene is TRBJ2-7, the V gene TRBV14; unclear D gene. From germline, CDR1 is SGHDN and CDR2 FVKESK. The CDR3 runs to 13 residues. The V and J ends lost 1 base and 4 bases respectively, with 8 bases between them. CDR3 nucleotides: TGTGCCAGCAGCCAAGGGGCACCATACGAGCAGTACTTC. Translated: CASSQGAPYEQYF.

The chain joins TRBV11-3 to TRBJ2-1; TRBD2 agrees at 7 bases. Trimming removed 2 bases from V and 5 bases from J; junction bases left unmatched: 6. The CDR3 runs to 15 residues. CDR1 is SGHNT, CDR2 YENEEA, per germline. This chain's CDR3 is CASSLRPSGHNEQFF. For the CDR3, the DNA is TGTGCCAGCAGCTTAAGGCCTAGCGGCCACAATGAGCAGTTCTTC.

V is TRBV9 and J is TRBJ1-1; D perhaps matches TRBD1 (6 bases). Trimming took 4 bases from V and 2 from J, leaving 12 bases between them. The CDR3 consists of 14 residues. Germline lookup yields CDR1 SGDLS and CDR2 YYNGEE. The CDR3 region is CASSKGQANTEAFF. DNA for the CDR3: TGTGCCAGCAGCAAGGGACAAGCAAACACTGAAGCTTTCTTT.

CDR3 bases: TGTGCCAGCAGTGATGGGATGGGACATTGGGAACTGTTTTTT. Protein sequence: CASSDGMGHWELFF. The rearrangement joins TRBV6-1 to TRBJ1-4; D is perhaps TRBD1 (6 bases). Deletions cut 3 bases from V and 12 bases from J, with 17 bases between. The CDR3 sequence is 14 residues long. Germline CDR1 is MNHNS and CDR2 is SASEGT.

To note about this clone: Other DNA sequences from this sample encode an identical CDR3 as well. V gene TRBV2 combines with J gene TRBJ1-5, with TRBD1 matching over 8 bases. J was trimmed by 0 bases and V by 6 bases; bases with no gene match: 4. The CDR3 consists of 15 residues. CDR1 and CDR2 (germline): SNHLY, FYNNEI. Here the CDR3 reads CASSGQGLSNQPQHF. The DNA of the CDR3 is TGTGCCAGCAGCGGACAGGGCCTTAGCAATCAGCCCCAGCATTTT.

The chain has TRBV7-8 and TRBJ1-3; D is ambiguous. Trimming removed 4 bases from V and 1 base from J, with 17 bases in between. CDR1 and CDR2 from the germline V gene are SGHVS and FQNEAQ. The CDR3 runs 17 residues. CDR3 region: CASSSSYGVASGNTIYF. Here the CDR3 DNA reads TGTGCCAGCAGCTCCAGCTATGGAGTCGCATCTGGAAACACCATATATTTT. Looking up the rest from reference TRBV7-8 and TRBJ1-3 gives the full variable domain: GAGVSQSPRYKVAKRGQDVALRCDPISGHVSLFWYQQALGQGPEFLTYFQNEAQLDKSGLPSDRFFAERPEGSVSTLKIQRTQQEDSAVYLCASSSSYGVASGNTIYFGEGSWLTVV.

This clone was counted between two and nine times. The chain employs TRBV5-8 and TRBJ2-7; the D gene is possibly TRBD1 (6 bases). The CDR3 totals 15 residues. Per germline, CDR1 SGHTS and CDR2 YDEGEE. V was cut by 4 bases and J by 0 bases, with 14 bases left in between. CDR3 nucleotides: TGTGCCAGCAGCCGTTGGACAGTAAGCTCCTACGAGCAGTACTTC. Its translation: CASSRWTVSSYEQYF.

This chain connects TRBV30 to TRBJ1-1, with a possible D match to TRBD1 (5 bases). V shed 1 base and J shed 1 base, with 7 bases lying between them. Germline values: CDR1 GTSNPN, CDR2 SVGIG (reference sequence). This CDR3 spans 13 amino acids. The CDR3 loop is CAWSEGWNTEAFF. The DNA for the CDR3 is TGTGCCTGGAGTGAGGGGTGGAACACTGAAGCTTTCTTT.